The 17 T cell receptor beta chains below come from one sample, sequenced in a study of shared T cell receptors in the human thymus. The data were produced by immunoSEQ multiplex PCR, yet TCRdb's version contains in-frame clones alone and is incomplete. In the table there are 700,000 or so clones, 70% to 90% of which are singletons. This same sample was also taken into another study, of human thymus T cells.

Sequenced sample: thymocytes. The receptors derive from a girl less than two years old with a congenital heart defect.

The chain employs TRBV29-1 and TRBJ2-5; 7 bases fit TRBD1. V lost 6 bases and J lost 5; bases outside the gene matches: 15. Germline-derived CDR1 and CDR2 are SQVTM and ANQGSEA. This CDR3 has 15 amino acids. CDR3 amino acids: CSVVDRAGSVETQYF. The CDR3 region has the DNA TGCAGCGTGGTTGACAGGGCAGGATCGGTTGAGACCCAGTACTTC. Full variable domain (missing parts from reference TRBV29-1 and TRBJ2-5): SAVISQKPSRDICQRGTSLTIQCQVDSQVTMMFWYRQQPGQSLTLIATANQGSEATYESGFVIDKFPISRPNLTFSTLTVSNMSPEDSSIYLCSVVDRAGSVETQYFGPGTRLLVL.

The V and J genes are TRBV5-6 and TRBJ2-7, with 8 bases that match TRBD1. J lost 5 bases, V lost 4 bases, and 5 bases had no gene match. Germline V gene lookup returns CDR1 SGHDT and CDR2 YYEEEE. The CDR3 is 13 residues long. This chain's CDR3 is CASSPGGIHEQYF. CDR3 nucleotide sequence: TGTGCCAGCAGCCCAGGGGGCATACACGAGCAGTACTTC.

The rearrangement links TRBV7-9 to TRBJ2-7, with D tentatively TRBD1 (5 bases). V lost 1 base and J lost 5, with 12 bases in between. CDR1 and CDR2 (germline): SEHNR, FQNEAQ (reference sequence). CDR3 length: 14 amino acids. The CDR3 sequence is CASSLGISRDEQYF. The CDR3 DNA reads TGTGCCAGCAGCTTAGGAATCTCCAGGGACGAGCAGTACTTC. The full variable domain, with the rest looked up from reference TRBV7-9 and TRBJ2-7, is DTGVSQNPRHKITKRGQNVTFRCDPISEHNRLYWYRQTLGQGPEFLTYFQNEAQLEKSRLLSDRFSAERPKGSFSTLEIQRTEQGDSAMYLCASSLGISRDEQYFGPGTRLTVT.

The rearrangement uses TRBV23-1 and TRBJ1-1; no firm D call. TRBV23-1 is labeled an ORF, and its function is uncertain. CDR3 size: 14 residues. V was pared by 0 bases and J by 5 bases, with 10 bases between. The CDR3 loop is CASSQSTGKTEAFF. CDR3 nucleotide sequence: TGCGCCAGCAGTCAATCAACCGGGAAGACTGAAGCTTTCTTT.

This chain joins TRBV2 and TRBJ2-7; 9 bases fit TRBD1. Germline-derived CDR1 and CDR2 are SNHLY and FYNNEI. The ends lost 6 bases at V and 3 bases at J; junction bases unmatched: 9. The CDR3 covers 15 residues. The CDR3 DNA reads TGTGCCAGCAGCACAGGGGGCGGCAACCTCTACGAGCAGTACTTC. The encoded protein is CASSTGGGNLYEQYF.

This chain joins TRBV7-2 and TRBJ2-7; tentative D call: TRBD1 (6 bases). V lost 0 bases and J lost 1, with 10 bases in between. This CDR3 is built from 15 residues. Germline V gives CDR1 SGHTA, CDR2 FQGNSA. The CDR3 spells CASSLAYRASYEQYF. The CDR3 DNA reads TGTGCCAGCAGCTTAGCCTACAGGGCTTCCTACGAGCAGTACTTC. The entire variable domain, with the rest obtained from reference TRBV7-2 and TRBJ2-7, is as follows: GAGVSQSPSNKVTEKGKDVELRCDPISGHTALYWYRQSLGQGLEFLIYFQGNSAPDKSGLPSDRFSAERTGGSVSTLTIQRTQQEDSAVYLCASSLAYRASYEQYFGPGTRLTVT.

The chain links TRBV13 to TRBJ1-2; D is uncertain. Germline CDR1 reads PRHDT; CDR2 reads FYEKMQ (reference sequence). Between the trimmed V and J ends, which lost 2 bases and 8 bases, there was a span of 15 bases. CDR3 length: 14 residues. The CDR3 sequence: CASSLWGGDGGYTF. The CDR3 nucleotides read TGTGCCAGCAGCTTATGGGGAGGAGATGGGGGCTACACCTTC.

J is TRBJ2-5 and V is TRBV7-2, with 9 bases identical to TRBD1. CDR1 and CDR2 from the germline V gene are SGHTA and FQGNSA. The V segment lost 1 base and the J segment 2 bases; nucleotides outside the gene matches: 8. This CDR3 contains 17 residues. The CDR3 reads CASSLEGPGQGQETQYF. CDR3 sequence (DNA): TGTGCCAGCAGCTTAGAGGGACCGGGACAGGGACAAGAGACCCAGTACTTC.

The CDR3 nucleotides are TGTGCCAGCAGCTTGGCAGAGTTTGGGTGGTACAGCACTAACTATGGCTACACCTTC. Translation gives CASSLAEFGWYSTNYGYTF. J is TRBJ1-2 and V is TRBV5-5; the D is unclear. From germline, CDR1 is SGHKS and CDR2 YYEKEE (reference sequence). Trimming left V 0 bases short and J 0 bases short, with 21 bases between. The CDR3 is made up of 19 amino acids.

V gene TRBV5-4 combines with J gene TRBJ2-3; TRBD2 agrees at 8 bases. The CDR3 consists of 14 residues. Germline CDR1 SGHNT, CDR2 YYREEE (reference sequence). The junction had 7 bases not matched to a gene; V was cut back by 4 bases and J by 6 bases. The CDR3 sequence: CASSPGLAADTQYF. CDR3 in DNA: TGTGCCAGCAGCCCCGGACTAGCTGCGGATACGCAGTATTTT.

The genes are TRBV4-3 and TRBJ2-7; 7 bases are a match to TRBD1. The CDR3 loop spans 15 amino acids. Germline lookup yields CDR1 LGHNA and CDR2 YSLEER. With 0 bases clipped from V and 2 bases from J, the junction kept 4 bases outside the gene matches. The CDR3 protein is CASSQDAGQAYEQYF. The CDR3 DNA sequence: TGCGCCAGCAGCCAAGACGCCGGACAGGCCTACGAGCAGTACTTC.

CDR3 sequence reads: CATSRGGRKDRSNSPLHF. The CDR3 nucleotides are TGTGCCACCAGCAGGGGGGGTCGTAAGGACAGGTCCAATTCACCCCTCCACTTT. The J gene is TRBJ1-6, the V gene TRBV15; the match to TRBD1 covers 7 bases. This CDR3 comprises 18 residues. V trimming: 3 bases; J trimming: 7 bases; junction bases outside the gene matches: 15. Germline V gene lookup returns CDR1 LNHNV and CDR2 YYDKDF (reference sequence).

Comments on this clone: The same CDR3 can be traced to other DNA sequences in this sample. The chain recombines TRBV7-2 with TRBJ1-6; 11 nucleotides align to TRBD1. Germline CDR1 reads SGHTA; CDR2 reads FQGNSA. The V and J ends lost 1 base and 8 bases, in that order; junction bases with no gene match: 1. This CDR3 contains 15 residues. As DNA, the CDR3 is TGTGCCAGCAGCTTAGGGGGACAGGGGGATTCACCCCTCCACTTT. This sequence encodes CASSLGGQGDSPLHF. The whole variable domain, remainder taken from reference TRBV7-2 and TRBJ1-6, is GAGVSQSPSNKVTEKGKDVELRCDPISGHTALYWYRQSLGQGLEFLIYFQGNSAPDKSGLPSDRFSAERTGGSVSTLTIQRTQQEDSAVYLCASSLGGQGDSPLHFGNGTRLTVT.

The genes are TRBV7-3 and TRBJ2-3; the D gene is possibly TRBD2 (6 bases). Germline values: CDR1 SGHTA, CDR2 FQGTGA. The CDR3 runs to 14 residues. Trimming removed 5 bases at V and 4 bases at J, with 13 bases between. The CDR3 nucleotides read TGTGCCAGCAGCCTCCGACTAGTTCCAGATACGCAGTATTTT. It codes for CASSLRLVPDTQYF.

This chain connects TRBV4-2 to TRBJ2-4, with TRBD1 identical over 9 bases. V gave up 1 base and J gave up 1 base; unmatched junction bases: 11. Germline CDR1 and CDR2: LGHNA and YNFKEQ. CDR3 size: 19 residues. CDR3 loop: CASSQGHPQGAVAKNIQYF. The CDR3, as DNA: TGTGCCAGCAGCCAAGGGCACCCACAGGGGGCGGTCGCCAAAAACATTCAGTACTTC.

The chain uses TRBV19 and TRBJ2-3; D possibly corresponds to TRBD2 (6 bases). The V end was cut by 4 bases, the J end by 0 bases, with 8 bases between. From germline, CDR1 is LNHDA and CDR2 SQIVND (reference sequence). The CDR3 totals 14 residues. CDR3 sequence (DNA): TGTGCCAGTAGTACGCGGGGAAGCACAGATACGCAGTATTTT. It translates to CASSTRGSTDTQYF.

CDR3 amino acids: CASSSRTGNTIYF. CDR3 sequence (DNA): TGCGCCAGCAGTTCTCGTACTGGAAACACCATATATTTT. This chain joins TRBV10-2 and TRBJ1-3; D not resolved. With 5 bases removed from V and 2 bases from J, the gap between germline ends came to 7 bases. Germline CDR1 reads WSHSY; CDR2 reads SAAADI. The length of the CDR3 is 13 residues.